This is a list of T cell receptor beta chains from one sample in a study of blood T cell repertoires in COVID-19. Generated by immunoSEQ multiplex PCR, the TCRdb table keeps only in-frame clones and is missing some. The table records tens of thousands of clones, 89% of them present only once. Sequenced: peripheral blood. The receptor source for this set is a man aged 55 to 70 with active COVID-19. CDR3s include the opening cysteine and the closing phenylalanine or tryptophan. The D gene is left open where the match is weak. Clone size is stated in some rows and not others, as once, few, many or a class when expanded.

TGTGCCAGCAGCCCCTGGGGGGACAGAGCGAACACCGGGGAGCTGTTTTTT	CASSPWGDRANTGELFF	TRBV7-6	NA	TRBJ2-2	NA
TGTGCCAGCAGCCCCAGGACAGGGTGGTCCGGGGAGCTGTTTTTT	CASSPRTGWSGELFF	TRBV11-2	TRBD1	TRBJ2-2	NA
TGTGCCAGCAGCGAGACAGGAATCGGCTACACCTTC	CASSETGIGYTF	TRBV7-3	NA	TRBJ1-2	NA
TGTGCCAGCAGCTTGGGGACTAGCGGGGATTACAATGAGCAGTTCTTC	CASSLGTSGDYNEQFF	TRBV5-4	TRBD2	TRBJ2-1	NA
TGTGCCAGCAACACGGGGGGGGATTCCACCTACGAGCAGTACTTC	CASNTGGDSTYEQYF	TRBV28	TRBD2	TRBJ2-7	NA
TGTGCCAGCAGCCCCCCGGACAGAGACTACTATGGCTACACCTTC	CASSPPDRDYYGYTF	TRBV28	NA	TRBJ1-2	NA
TGTGCCAGCAGCTTGCTCTATGGCTACACCTTC	CASSLLYGYTF	TRBV5-6	NA	TRBJ1-2	NA
TGTGCCAGAAGTTGTGGGACAGGGGTCAGGAATGAGCAGTTCTTC	CARSCGTGVRNEQFF	TRBV5-3	TRBD1	TRBJ2-1	NA
TGTGCCAGCAGCTTTTGGGAGGGAGTTGAGCAGTTCTTC	CASSFWEGVEQFF	TRBV7-2	TRBD2	TRBJ2-1	NA
TGTGCCAGCAGTCGTGACAGGGGTATTTCACCCCTCCACTTT	CASSRDRGISPLHF	TRBV7-2	TRBD1	TRBJ1-6	NA
TGTGCCTGTCGGACAGGGACTGAAGCTTTCTTT	CACRTGTEAFF	TRBV30	TRBD1	TRBJ1-1	NA
TGTGCCAGCGCCCCACGGGTTTTGGCAGATACGCAGTATTTT	CASAPRVLADTQYF	TRBV2	NA	TRBJ2-3	NA
TGTGCCGCTAAGGGCAGGGATGCTTTCTTT	CAAKGRDAFF	TRBV28	NA	TRBJ1-1	NA
TGCAGCGTTGGAGAACAGGGGGGCGGGGAGCTGTTTTTT	CSVGEQGGGELFF	TRBV29-1	TRBD1	TRBJ2-2	NA
TGCGCCAGCAGCCAAAGACATAGCGGGAATTTCGGCTACGAGCAGTACTTC	CASSQRHSGNFGYEQYF	TRBV4-3	TRBD2	TRBJ2-7	NA
TGTGCCAGCAGACACGGCAGGCAGAGGAACACTGAAGCTTTCTTT	CASRHGRQRNTEAFF	TRBV7-9	NA	TRBJ1-1	NA
TGCAGTGCTAGTTCCGGGACAGGGATGAGGGAGCAGTTCTTC	CSASSGTGMREQFF	TRBV20-1	TRBD1	TRBJ2-1	NA
TGTGCCAGCAGCCAACCCGGGACATCCTACGAGCAGTACTTC	CASSQPGTSYEQYF	TRBV28	NA	TRBJ2-7	NA
TGTGCCACCAGTGTCGCGACAGGGACAATAGATACGCAGTATTTT	CATSVATGTIDTQYF	TRBV24-1	TRBD1	TRBJ2-3	NA
TGTGCCAGCAGTGAAAGGACAGGGGCTACCTACGAGCAGTACTTC	CASSERTGATYEQYF	TRBV6-1	TRBD1	TRBJ2-7	NA
TGTGCCAGCACGGGACTAGCGGGTGCCCCCGGGGAGCTGTTTTTT	CASTGLAGAPGELFF	TRBV7-6	TRBD2	TRBJ2-2	NA
TGTGCCAGCAGCTCCAACAGGGGGCGGAATCCCTACGAGCAGTACTTC	CASSSNRGRNPYEQYF	TRBV7-9	TRBD1	TRBJ2-7	NA
TGTGCCAGCAGCCAAGTAGCGGGGGCCCTTTACTTC	CASSQVAGALYF	TRBV14	TRBD2	TRBJ2-5	NA
TGTGCCATCACGGACAGGGTGGGGGACTATGGCTACACCTTC	CAITDRVGDYGYTF	TRBV10-3	TRBD1	TRBJ1-2	NA
TGTGCCAGCAGGTACGGACTAGCGGGAGTTCGCAATGAGCAGTTCTTC	CASRYGLAGVRNEQFF	TRBV28	TRBD2	TRBJ2-1	few
TGTGCCAGCACCGCTCAGGGTCAATATGGCTACACCTTC	CASTAQGQYGYTF	TRBV27	NA	TRBJ1-2	NA
TGCGCCAGCAGCCAAGGGAGGGCGGGAACTGAAGCTTTCTTT	CASSQGRAGTEAFF	TRBV4-1	NA	TRBJ1-1	NA
TGTGCCAGCGCCTCCCCGGGTACGGCTACGCAGTATTTT	CASASPGTATQYF	TRBV28	NA	TRBJ2-3	NA
TGTGCCAGCAGCCCTAGCGGGAGGGAATATGAGCAGTTCTTC	CASSPSGREYEQFF	TRBV7-3	TRBD2	TRBJ2-1	NA
TGCGCCAGCAGCACGGGGACTAGCAGCCAAGAGACCCAGTACTTC	CASSTGTSSQETQYF	TRBV5-1	TRBD2	TRBJ2-5	NA
TGTGCCAGCAGCGTAGGCGGGTTAAATTCACCCCTCCACTTT	CASSVGGLNSPLHF	TRBV9	NA	TRBJ1-6	NA
TGTGCCAGTAGTATAGAGGCTAGCGGATATTGGACTAGCACAGATACGCAGTATTTT	CASSIEASGYWTSTDTQYF	TRBV19	TRBD2	TRBJ2-3	NA
TGTGCCAGCAGGCGACAGCGAACCTACGAGCAGTACTTC	CASRRQRTYEQYF	TRBV12-3/TRBV12-4	NA	TRBJ2-7	NA
TGCGCCAGCAGCCCAGACGAGACTAGGGAAACAGATACGCAGTATTTT	CASSPDETRETDTQYF	TRBV4-3	NA	TRBJ2-3	NA
TGTGCCAGCAGCCCCGGGGGTTCCTACGAGCAGTACTTC	CASSPGGSYEQYF	TRBV3-1/TRBV3-2	NA	TRBJ2-7	NA
TGTGCCAGCAGCCCGATCGGGCTAGCGTCCTCCTACGAGCAGTACTTC	CASSPIGLASSYEQYF	TRBV6-2/TRBV6-3	NA	TRBJ2-7	few
TGTGCCAGCAGTGTAGGGGGCCTTGGAGGAAACACCATATATTTT	CASSVGGLGGNTIYF	TRBV2	TRBD1	TRBJ1-3	NA
TGTGCCAGCGGGACTAGCGGGAGTATTTACAATGAGCAGTTCTTC	CASGTSGSIYNEQFF	TRBV19	TRBD2	TRBJ2-1	NA
TGTGCCAGCAGCTTAGGGGCCCTAGCGGCAAATGAGCAGTTCTTC	CASSLGALAANEQFF	TRBV11-2	TRBD2	TRBJ2-1	NA
TGTGCCAGCAGCTTGGTGACAGGGTCCATGAACACTGAAGCTTTCTTT	CASSLVTGSMNTEAFF	TRBV5-8	TRBD1	TRBJ1-1	NA
TGTGCCAGCAGCCCGTCCGGGACTAGCGGCTTATACGAGCAGTACTTC	CASSPSGTSGLYEQYF	TRBV7-7	TRBD2	TRBJ2-7	NA
TGTGCCAGCAGCTTAGCGGAGGGCTATACAGATACGCAGTATTTT	CASSLAEGYTDTQYF	TRBV7-2	NA	TRBJ2-3	NA